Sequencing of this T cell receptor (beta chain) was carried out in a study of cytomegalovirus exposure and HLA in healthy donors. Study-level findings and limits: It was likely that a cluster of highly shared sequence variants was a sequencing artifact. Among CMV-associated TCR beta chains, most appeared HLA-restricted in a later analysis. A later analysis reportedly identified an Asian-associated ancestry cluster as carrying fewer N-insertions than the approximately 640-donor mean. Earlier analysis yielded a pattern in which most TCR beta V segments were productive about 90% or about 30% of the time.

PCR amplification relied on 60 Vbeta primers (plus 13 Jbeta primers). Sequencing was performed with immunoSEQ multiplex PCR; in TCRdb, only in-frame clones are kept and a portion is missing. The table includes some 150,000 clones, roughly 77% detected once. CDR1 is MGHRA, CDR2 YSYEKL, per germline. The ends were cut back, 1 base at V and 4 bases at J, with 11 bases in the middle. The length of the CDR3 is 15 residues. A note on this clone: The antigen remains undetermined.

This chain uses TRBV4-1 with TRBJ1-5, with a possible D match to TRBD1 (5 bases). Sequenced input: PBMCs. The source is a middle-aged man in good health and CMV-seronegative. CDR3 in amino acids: CASSQGRTTNQPQHF. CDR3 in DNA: TGCGCCAGCAGCCAAGGTCGGACAACAAATCAGCCCCAGCATTTT.